Only a few counts were recorded for the clone carrying this T cell receptor beta chain. Antigen unknown. V lost 5 bases to trimming and J lost 7 bases; unmatched junction nucleotides: 12. This CDR3 contains 15 residues. The sample originates from a study of blood T cells in healthy people across ages. Combining a sample-barcoded 5' primer with a J-beta primer mix, a second PCR ran for about 6 to 12 cycles. Every sample returned 2.5 million or more CDR3-containing paired-end reads. TCRdb re-called the 5' RACE reads with MiXCR, one entry per CDR3 protein. The sample shows about 1.1 million distinct CDR3 sequences, roughly two fifths of them seen only once. Findings of the study overall: Donor CMV status, an unknown factor, possibly confounded changes in expanded clonotypes.

The source is a man younger than 35 in good health. The chain links TRBV12-3 or TRBV12-4 to TRBJ1-2; 8 bases align to TRBD1. Sequenced sample: blood. As DNA, the CDR3 is TGTGCCAGCAGTCCGAGGGACAGGCTACAGGGTGGCTACACCTTC. This gives the protein CASSPRDRLQGGYTF.